This T cell receptor beta chain was retrieved from a study of cytomegalovirus exposure and HLA in healthy donors. Whole-study findings and limits: TCR beta chains numbering some 150 were designated cytomegalovirus-associated. Specific recognition of CMV antigens was confirmed in vitro for a few chains (all CMV-associated). Most sequenced TCRs were rare (though some public TCRs occurred in many donors).

Regarding this clone: Its antigen is currently unknown.

Produced via immunoSEQ multiplex PCR; TCRdb's table is partial and in-frame only. The sample carries just under 150,000 clones, approximately 90% recorded once. Per the germline V gene, CDR1 is LGHNA and CDR2 is YNFKEQ. The CDR3 spans 16 residues. Germline trimming cut 4 bases from V and 4 bases from J; bases unmatched to any gene: 5. The sequenced sample consisted of PBMCs. J is TRBJ2-6 and V is TRBV4-2; 9 nucleotides match TRBD2. This clonotype was obtained from a man aged 18 to 35 in good health and CMV-seropositive. The CDR3 coding sequence is TGTGCCAGCAGCCCCGTAGCGGGGGTCGGGGCCAACGTCCTGACTTTC. It codes for CASSPVAGVGANVLTF.